The 30 T cell receptor beta chains given below trace back to one sample, sequenced in a study of T cells in tuberculosis (dated by TCRdb to 2017 to 2018). The library was prepared using the immunoSEQ multiplex PCR assay. As stored in TCRdb, this immuneACCESS dataset retains in-frame rearrangements with V and J assigned. A fraction of the clones does not appear; measured against another copy, unresolved V genes explain less than half of the discrepancy, and the remainder lacks a known reason. Recorded for this sample are roughly 10,000 clones; 94% of them occurred a single time. 10% to 15% of the sample is in the top ten clones. The sequencing input was PBMCs. The receptors were sampled from an adult with tuberculosis.

This chain joins TRBV4-1 and TRBJ1-4, with D uncertain. The V end was cut by 3 bases, the J end by 3 bases, with 17 bases between. The germline V gene has CDR1 MGHRA and CDR2 YSYEKL. The CDR3 length is 17 residues. The CDR3 spells CASSHGPLRGANEKLFF. The CDR3 DNA reads TGCGCCAGCAGCCACGGTCCGCTCCGCGGGGCTAATGAAAAACTGTTTTTT.

The chain is built from TRBV7-2 and TRBJ1-5; D not certain. The germline gives CDR1 SGHTA, CDR2 FQGNSA. The CDR3 runs to 15 residues. V was cut by 2 bases and J by 11 bases, with 19 bases left in between. The CDR3 protein is CASSLMEAIGEAQHF. Written as DNA, the CDR3 is TGTGCCAGCAGCTTAATGGAAGCCATAGGAGAGGCCCAGCATTTT.

This clone was recorded only once. This CDR3 reads CASSLGRGTSRHTQYF. The CDR3 DNA is TGTGCCAGCAGTTTAGGTCGGGGGACTAGCAGACATACGCAGTATTTT. The chain carries TRBV27 and TRBJ2-3; 9 bases are shared with TRBD2. From germline, CDR1 is MNHEY and CDR2 SMNVEV (reference sequence). This CDR3 spans 16 amino acids. With 2 bases clipped from V and 7 bases from J, the junction kept 10 bases outside the gene matches.

The chain carries TRBV14 and TRBJ1-1, with D tentatively TRBD1 (5 bases). CDR3 length: 13 residues. Germline values: CDR1 SGHDN, CDR2 FVKESK. Trimming stripped 4 bases from V and 6 bases from J, with 12 bases between. CDR3 protein: CASSLRVFAEAFF. The CDR3 DNA reads as TGTGCCAGCAGCCTCAGGGTTTTTGCTGAAGCTTTCTTT.

The V and J genes are TRBV27 and TRBJ1-2; 7 nucleotides align to TRBD1. V gave up 4 bases and J gave up 8 bases; unmatched junction bases: 10. CDR3 length equals 14 residues. In germline, CDR1 is MNHEY, CDR2 SMNVEV (reference sequence). In nucleotides, the CDR3 is TGTGCCAGCAGTTGGGACAGATCTTTCGGGGGCTACACCTTC. Its protein product is CASSWDRSFGGYTF.

The genes are TRBV27 and TRBJ1-1; TRBD1 matches at 7 bases. The CDR3 is 15 residues long. The V and J ends lost 2 bases and 7 bases, in that order; junction bases with no gene match: 10. Germline values: CDR1 MNHEY, CDR2 SMNVEV (reference sequence). This chain's CDR3 is CASSLRTGKTFEAFF. CDR3 coding DNA: TGTGCCAGCAGTTTAAGGACAGGTAAAACTTTTGAAGCTTTCTTT.

The count of this clone is one. V gene TRBV29-1 combines with J gene TRBJ2-1, with 10 bases lining up with TRBD2. CDR1 and CDR2 (germline): SQVTM, ANQGSEA. The V gene end was trimmed by 2 bases and the J gene end by 7 bases; junction bases not matched to a gene: 11. CDR3 length: 16 amino acids. CDR3 amino acids: CSVESVGASGSNEQFF. CDR3 in DNA: TGCAGCGTTGAATCGGTAGGAGCTAGCGGGAGTAATGAGCAGTTCTTC.

V and J are TRBV19 and TRBJ1-1, with TRBD1 as a possible D gene (5 bases). The germline CDR1 and CDR2 sequences are LNHDA and SQIVND (reference sequence). V lost 6 bases and J lost 0, with 11 bases in between. The CDR3 is 14 amino acids. The CDR3 reads CASSLDSLNTEAFF. Here the CDR3 DNA reads TGTGCCAGTAGCCTAGACAGCCTGAACACTGAAGCTTTCTTT.

The chain joins TRBV5-1 to TRBJ2-5; 7 bases are shared with TRBD1. Trimming cost V 0 bases and J 2 bases; bases outside gene matches: 1. The germline gives CDR1 SGHRS, CDR2 YFSETQ. The CDR3 contains 14 residues. The CDR3 sequence: CASSLGDSQETQYF. The CDR3 nucleotides are TGCGCCAGCAGCTTGGGGGACAGTCAAGAGACCCAGTACTTC.

J is TRBJ2-7 and V is TRBV4-1; maybe TRBD2 (7 bases). With 0 bases removed from V and 7 bases from J, the gap between germline ends came to 16 bases. Germline CDR1 MGHRA, CDR2 YSYEKL. This CDR3 is built from 15 residues. The CDR3, as DNA: TGCGCCAGCAGCCAAGATGGGGGGGCTCCGGGTGAGCAGTACTTC. Translation: CASSQDGGAPGEQYF.

The chain carries TRBV15 and TRBJ1-3; the match to TRBD1 covers 8 bases. The V and J ends lost 9 bases and 4 bases, in that order; junction bases with no gene match: 5. This CDR3 has 13 residues. The germline CDR1 and CDR2 sequences are LNHNV and YYDKDF (reference sequence). As DNA, the CDR3 is TGTGCCACGACGACAGGGGAAGGAAACACCATATATTTT. Translation: CATTTGEGNTIYF.

The V call is TRBV9, the J call TRBJ2-1; the D gene is possibly TRBD2 (7 bases). Germline V CDR1 and CDR2: SGDLS, YYNGEE. Deletions cut 2 bases from V and 4 bases from J, with 16 bases between. CDR3 length equals 16 residues. The CDR3 DNA is TGTGCCAGCAGCGTTCCCGGGGGGCAGTTTTACAATGAGCAGTTCTTC. Protein product: CASSVPGGQFYNEQFF.

Details on this clone: A junction boundary mismatches the germline segment, possibly from a read error. The chain's CDR3 is CASEGLNF. In DNA form, the CDR3 reads TGTGCCAGCGAGGGACTAAACTTC. J is TRBJ2-7 and V is TRBV2; TRBD2 matches 7 bases. Germline lookup yields CDR1 SNHLY and CDR2 FYNNEI. The CDR3 is 8 residues long.

The chain recombines TRBV7-2 with TRBJ2-2, with 8 positions matching TRBD1. Germline loops: CDR1 SGHTA, CDR2 FQGNSA. V was clipped by 3 bases and J by 1 base; unmatched bases: 4. The CDR3 loop spans 16 amino acids. The CDR3 bases are TGTGCCAGCAGCTTCTGGACAGGGCGGAACACCGGGGAGCTGTTTTTT. Its protein is CASSFWTGRNTGELFF.

This clone has a single count. This chain links TRBV19 with TRBJ2-7, with D perhaps TRBD2 (5 bases). Trimming cost V 4 bases and J 2 bases, with 15 bases left between them. This CDR3 comprises 15 residues. Germline V gene sequence: CDR1 LNHDA, CDR2 SQIVND (reference sequence). This CDR3 reads CASSRAVSGAYEQYF. CDR3 sequence (DNA): TGTGCCAGTAGTAGGGCGGTCAGCGGCGCCTACGAGCAGTACTTC.

The chain couples TRBV5-4 to TRBJ2-3; D call uncertain. This CDR3 is built from 14 residues. The germline V and J ends were trimmed by 0 bases and 0 bases, with 5 bases remaining between them. Germline CDR1 is SGHNT and CDR2 is YYREEE (reference sequence). The CDR3 nucleotides read TGTGCCAGCAGCTTGGACCAGAGCACAGATACGCAGTATTTT. Translated: CASSLDQSTDTQYF.

CDR3 sequence (DNA): TGTGCCAGCAGCTTGCTGGGAGGGAGCTCCTACAATGAGCAGTTCTTC. Its translation is CASSLLGGSSYNEQFF. The chain recombines TRBV5-6 with TRBJ2-1, with 7 bases lining up with TRBD2. Trimming cost V 1 base and J 0 bases; bases outside gene matches: 4. The germline gives CDR1 SGHDT, CDR2 YYEEEE. The CDR3 consists of 16 residues.

In this sample, this clone is medium-sized (0.01 to 0.1%). This sequence joins TRBV5-1 and TRBJ1-1; the match to TRBD1 covers 7 bases. The germline CDR1 and CDR2 sequences are SGHRS and YFSETQ. CDR3 size: 17 residues. Trimming took 3 bases from V and 0 from J; bases not matched to a gene: 11. DNA of the CDR3: TGCGCCAGCAGCTCCTATCCGAACAGGGGCATGAACACTGAAGCTTTCTTT. Amino acid sequence: CASSSYPNRGMNTEAFF.

The chain joins TRBV6-5 to TRBJ2-1; tentative D call: TRBD1 (6 bases). Germline V gene lookup returns CDR1 MNHEY and CDR2 SVGAGI. CDR3 size: 15 residues. The V and J ends lost 2 bases and 0 bases respectively, with 8 bases between them. DNA of the CDR3: TGTGCCAGCAGTTACCAGGGGATCTCCTACAATGAGCAGTTCTTC. Translating it yields CASSYQGISYNEQFF.

This clone was seen only a few times. This chain connects TRBV16 to TRBJ2-7, with D tentatively TRBD1 (5 bases). V lost 2 bases and J lost 5, with 16 bases in between. The germline gives CDR1 KGHSY, CDR2 FQNENV. The CDR3 runs to 15 residues. In DNA form, the CDR3 reads TGTGCCAGCAGCCAAACGGACATAAAGGGGCACGAGCAGTACTTC. Protein: CASSQTDIKGHEQYF.

The chain carries TRBV10-3 and TRBJ1-1; unclear D gene. The CDR3 totals 13 residues. CDR1 and CDR2 from the germline V gene are ENHRY and SYGVKD. V lost 7 bases, J lost 0 bases, and 9 bases lay in between. CDR3 residues: CAIKDYMNTEAFF. The CDR3 bases are TGTGCCATCAAAGATTACATGAACACTGAAGCTTTCTTT.

This chain uses TRBV7-9 with TRBJ2-5; maybe TRBD2 (5 bases). Germline CDR1 is SEHNR and CDR2 is FQNEAQ (reference sequence). The V end was cut by 10 bases, the J end by 1 base, with 13 bases between. There are 13 residues in the CDR3. This chain's CDR3 is CATPSGSQETQYF. The CDR3 DNA sequence: TGTGCCACCCCTTCGGGATCCCAAGAGACCCAGTACTTC.

The rearrangement joins TRBV6-6 to TRBJ1-5; 7 nucleotides align to TRBD1. V lost 4 bases and J lost 0; bases outside the gene matches: 3. This CDR3 region has 15 residues. Germline values: CDR1 MNHNY, CDR2 SVGAGI (reference sequence). The CDR3 DNA is TGTGCCAGCAGTTCGACAGGGCCTAGCAATCAGCCCCAGCATTTT. As protein: CASSSTGPSNQPQHF.

The rearrangement joins TRBV5-1 to TRBJ1-2; D gene uncertain. V was pared by 0 bases and J by 2 bases, with 11 bases between. The CDR3 sequence is 15 residues long. The germline V gene has CDR1 SGHRS and CDR2 YFSETQ. CDR3 sequence: CASSLGRVENYGYTF. The CDR3 DNA reads as TGCGCCAGCAGCTTGGGACGGGTGGAAAACTATGGCTACACCTTC.

This clone occurred once. The chain couples TRBV20-1 to TRBJ2-7, with no clear D. CDR3 length equals 11 residues. Trimming removed 0 bases from V and 9 bases from J, with 9 bases in between. Germline CDR1 reads DFQATT; CDR2 reads SNEGSKA (reference sequence). The CDR3 DNA reads as TGCAGTGCTAGAGATGTGTCTTTGCAGTACTTC. Translated: CSARDVSLQYF.

The J gene is TRBJ1-2, the V gene TRBV19; a possible D gene is TRBD1 (6 bases). The CDR3 runs to 16 residues. Germline lookup yields CDR1 LNHDA and CDR2 SQIVND (reference sequence). The V and J ends lost 5 bases and 8 bases respectively, with 24 bases between them. In nucleotides, the CDR3 is TGTGCCAGTAGTTGGTGGGGGCAGGGGTCCCCCGGCGGCTACACCTTC. Translating gives CASSWWGQGSPGGYTF.

The V and J genes are TRBV18 and TRBJ1-1, with 7 bases matching TRBD1. Germline CDR1 KGHSH, CDR2 LQKENI. This CDR3 is 15 amino acids long. After removal of 2 bases from V and 3 bases from J, the junction contained 6 bases not matched to a gene. Here the CDR3 reads CASSPLVRGDTEAFF. The CDR3 DNA reads TGTGCCAGCTCACCATTAGTCAGGGGGGACACTGAAGCTTTCTTT.

This clone appeared once. The V and J genes are TRBV9 and TRBJ2-3; 9 bases match TRBD2. The CDR3 has 17 amino acids. Germline V lookup: CDR1 SGDLS, CDR2 YYNGEE. Germline trimming cut 0 bases from V and 5 bases from J; bases unmatched to any gene: 10. The CDR3 protein is CASSVATMTSGLDTQYF. For the CDR3, the DNA is TGTGCCAGCAGCGTAGCTACGATGACTAGCGGCCTAGATACGCAGTATTTT.

The V call is TRBV5-1, the J call TRBJ2-3, with D tentatively TRBD1 (5 bases). CDR1 and CDR2 from the germline V gene are SGHRS and YFSETQ. V dropped 0 bases and J dropped 13 bases, with 18 bases sitting between them. The CDR3 loop spans 14 amino acids. CDR3 residues: CASSLDPTRLDKYF. DNA of the CDR3: TGCGCCAGCAGCTTGGACCCAACCCGTCTGGACAAGTATTTT. Combining the CDR3 with reference TRBV5-1 and TRBJ2-3 gives the whole variable domain KAGVTQTPRYLIKTRGQQVTLSCSPISGHRSVSWYQQTPGQGLQFLFEYFSETQRNKGNFPGRFSGRQFSNSRSEMNVSTLELGDSALYLCASSLDPTRLDKYFGPGTRLTVL.

The chain combines TRBV6-5 with TRBJ2-7; D gene uncertain. V dropped 0 bases and J dropped 3 bases, with 9 bases sitting between them. The CDR3 runs 14 residues. In germline, CDR1 is MNHEY, CDR2 SVGAGI. CDR3 sequence: CASSYSRDGYEQYF. CDR3 DNA: TGTGCCAGCAGTTACTCGCGCGATGGCTACGAGCAGTACTTC.